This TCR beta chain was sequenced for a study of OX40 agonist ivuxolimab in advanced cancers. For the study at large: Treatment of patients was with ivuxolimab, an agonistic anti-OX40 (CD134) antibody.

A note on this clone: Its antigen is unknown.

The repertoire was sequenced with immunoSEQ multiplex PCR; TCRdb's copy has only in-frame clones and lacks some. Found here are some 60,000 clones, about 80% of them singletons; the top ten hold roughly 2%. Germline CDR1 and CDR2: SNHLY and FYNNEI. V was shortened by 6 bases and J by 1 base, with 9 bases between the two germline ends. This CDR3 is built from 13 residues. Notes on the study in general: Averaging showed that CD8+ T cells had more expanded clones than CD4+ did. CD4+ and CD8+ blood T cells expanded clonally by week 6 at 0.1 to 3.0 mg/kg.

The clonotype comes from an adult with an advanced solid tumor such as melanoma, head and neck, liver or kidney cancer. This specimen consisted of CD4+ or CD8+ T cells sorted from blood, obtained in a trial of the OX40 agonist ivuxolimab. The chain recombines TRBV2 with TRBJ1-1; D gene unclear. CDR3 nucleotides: TGTGCCAGCAGGGGCGGCAGGAACACTGAAGCTTTCTTT. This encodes CASRGGRNTEAFF.